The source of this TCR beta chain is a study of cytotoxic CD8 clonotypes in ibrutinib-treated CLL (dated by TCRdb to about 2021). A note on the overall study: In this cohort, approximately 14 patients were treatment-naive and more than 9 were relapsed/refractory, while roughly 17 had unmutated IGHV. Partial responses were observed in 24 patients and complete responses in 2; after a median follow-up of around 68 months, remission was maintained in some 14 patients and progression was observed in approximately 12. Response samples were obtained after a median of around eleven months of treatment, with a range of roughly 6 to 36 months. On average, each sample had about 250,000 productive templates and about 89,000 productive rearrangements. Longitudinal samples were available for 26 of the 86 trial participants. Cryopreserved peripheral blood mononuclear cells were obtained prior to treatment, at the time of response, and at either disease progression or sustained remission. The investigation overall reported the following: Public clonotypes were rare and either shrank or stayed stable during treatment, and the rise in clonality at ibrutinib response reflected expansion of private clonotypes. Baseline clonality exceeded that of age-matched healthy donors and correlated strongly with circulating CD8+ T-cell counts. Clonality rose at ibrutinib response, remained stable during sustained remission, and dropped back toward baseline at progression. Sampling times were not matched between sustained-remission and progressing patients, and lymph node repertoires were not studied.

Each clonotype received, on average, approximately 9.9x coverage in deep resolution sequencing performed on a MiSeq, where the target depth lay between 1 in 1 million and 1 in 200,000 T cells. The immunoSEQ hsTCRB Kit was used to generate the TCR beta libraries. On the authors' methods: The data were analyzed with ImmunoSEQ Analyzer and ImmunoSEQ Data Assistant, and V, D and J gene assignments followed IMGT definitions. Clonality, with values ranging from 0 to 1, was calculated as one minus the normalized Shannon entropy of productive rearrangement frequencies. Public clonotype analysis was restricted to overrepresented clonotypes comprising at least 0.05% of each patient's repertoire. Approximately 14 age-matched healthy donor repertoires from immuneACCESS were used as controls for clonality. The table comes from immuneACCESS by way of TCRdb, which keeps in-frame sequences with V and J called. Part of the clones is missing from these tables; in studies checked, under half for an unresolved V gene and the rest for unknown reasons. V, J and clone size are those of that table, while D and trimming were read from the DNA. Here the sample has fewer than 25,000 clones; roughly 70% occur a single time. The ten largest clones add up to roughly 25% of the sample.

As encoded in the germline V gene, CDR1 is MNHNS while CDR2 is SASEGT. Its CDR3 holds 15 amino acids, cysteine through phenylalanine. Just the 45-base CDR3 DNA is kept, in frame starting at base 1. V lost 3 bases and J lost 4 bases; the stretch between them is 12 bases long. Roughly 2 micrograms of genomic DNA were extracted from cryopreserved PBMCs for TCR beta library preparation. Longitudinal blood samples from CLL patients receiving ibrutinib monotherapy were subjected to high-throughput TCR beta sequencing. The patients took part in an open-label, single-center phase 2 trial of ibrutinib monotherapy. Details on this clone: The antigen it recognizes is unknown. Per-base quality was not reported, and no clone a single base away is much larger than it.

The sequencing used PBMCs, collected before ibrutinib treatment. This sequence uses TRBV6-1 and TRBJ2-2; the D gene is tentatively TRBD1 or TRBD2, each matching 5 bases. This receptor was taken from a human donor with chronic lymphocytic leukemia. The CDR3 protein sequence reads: CASSERQSGTGELFF. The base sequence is TGTGCCAGCAGTGAGAGACAGAGCGGCACCGGGGAGCTGTTTTTT.